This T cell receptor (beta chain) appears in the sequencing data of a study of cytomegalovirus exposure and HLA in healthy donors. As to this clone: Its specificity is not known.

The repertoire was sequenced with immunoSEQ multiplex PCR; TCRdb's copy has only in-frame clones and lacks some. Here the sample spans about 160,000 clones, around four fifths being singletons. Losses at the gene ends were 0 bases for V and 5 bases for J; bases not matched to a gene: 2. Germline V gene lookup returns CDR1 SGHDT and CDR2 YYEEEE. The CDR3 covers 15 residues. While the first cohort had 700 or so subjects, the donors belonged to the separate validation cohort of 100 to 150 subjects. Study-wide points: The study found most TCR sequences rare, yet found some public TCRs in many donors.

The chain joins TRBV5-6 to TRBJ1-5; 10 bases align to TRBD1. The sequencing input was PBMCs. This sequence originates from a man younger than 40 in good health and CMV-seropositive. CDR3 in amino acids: CASSLGGTGDQPQHF. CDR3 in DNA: TGTGCCAGCAGCTTGGGGGGGACAGGGGATCAGCCCCAGCATTTT.